These 11 T cell receptor beta chains share one sample of origin, sequenced in a study of T cell changes during pregnancy in multiple sclerosis. Measured with immunoSEQ multiplex PCR; TCRdb has only the in-frame clones, and not every one. This sample has around 67,000 clones, with roughly 88% found just once. Sequences were derived from peripheral blood, sampled after pregnancy. The receptor set was obtained from a female donor in good health, enrolled as a control in a pregnancy study.

V usage is TRBV2 and J usage is TRBJ1-1; D unclear. This CDR3 is built from 14 residues. V shed 7 bases and J shed 5 bases, with 17 bases lying between them. The V gene's germline CDR1 is SNHLY and CDR2 FYNNEI. CDR3 DNA: TGTGCCAGCAACCACGGTCCCTCGCGAACTGAAGCTTTCTTT. Translation: CASNHGPSRTEAFF.

The CDR3 DNA is TGTGCCAGCGCCCCTGGCGGGGGGGTCACAGATACGCAGTATTTT. Amino acids: CASAPGGGVTDTQYF. The genes are TRBV11-3 and TRBJ2-3, with TRBD2 matching over 9 bases. The CDR3 is 15 amino acids. Germline loops: CDR1 SGHNT, CDR2 YENEEA. V was clipped by 8 bases and J by 2 bases; unmatched bases: 8.

The rearrangement joins TRBV5-5 to TRBJ2-1; D might be TRBD2 (5 bases). Trimming took off 4 bases at V and 4 bases at J, with 9 bases between the two ends. Germline values: CDR1 SGHKS, CDR2 YYEKEE (reference sequence). The CDR3 consists of 13 residues. The DNA for the CDR3 is TGTGCCAGCAGCCGGACTGAGTACAATGAGCAGTTCTTC. Protein: CASSRTEYNEQFF.

The rearrangement uses TRBV5-6 and TRBJ1-6; D gene uncertain. The V end lost 0 bases, the J end lost 9 bases, and 13 bases lay between the germline ends. The CDR3 covers 15 residues. Germline CDR1 SGHDT, CDR2 YYEEEE. The CDR3 sequence is CASSLAVVAGSPLHF. The CDR3 DNA reads TGTGCCAGCAGCTTGGCGGTGGTGGCGGGTTCACCCCTCCACTTT. Full variable domain (remainder filled in from reference TRBV5-6 and TRBJ1-6): DAGVTQSPTHLIKTRGQQVTLRCSPKSGHDTVSWYQQALGQGPQFIFQYYEEEERQRGNFPDRFSGHQFPNYSSELNVNALLLGDSALYLCASSLAVVAGSPLHFGNGTRLTVT.

The chain couples TRBV29-1 to TRBJ2-5; no clear D. Trimming stripped 7 bases from V and 5 bases from J, with 14 bases between. This CDR3 is 12 amino acids long. Germline V lookup: CDR1 SQVTM, CDR2 ANQGSEA. DNA of the CDR3: TGCAGCGCCGCATGGTCTGCGGAGACCCAGTACTTC. This translates into CSAAWSAETQYF.

CDR3 sequence reads: CASGGGSGETQYF. CDR3 nucleotide sequence: TGTGCCAGCGGGGGAGGTAGCGGAGAGACCCAGTACTTC. V gene TRBV27 combines with J gene TRBJ2-5; a possible D gene is TRBD2 (6 bases). Trimming removed 8 bases from V and 4 bases from J, with 14 bases in between. The CDR3 is 13 amino acids. Germline assignment: CDR1 MNHEY and CDR2 SMNVEV (reference sequence).

The chain is built from TRBV27 and TRBJ2-7; 11 bases are a match to TRBD2. The CDR3 is 15 residues long. Germline V lookup: CDR1 MNHEY, CDR2 SMNVEV (reference sequence). V gave up 3 bases and J gave up 0 bases; unmatched junction bases: 1. The CDR3, as DNA: TGTGCCAGCAGTTTGGGGACTAGCGGCTCCTACGAGCAGTACTTC. Protein sequence: CASSLGTSGSYEQYF.

The chain has TRBV5-1 and TRBJ1-2; D is uncertain. CDR1 and CDR2 from the germline V gene are SGHRS and YFSETQ. This CDR3 comprises 17 residues. Trimming removed 0 bases at V and 0 bases at J, with 15 bases between. CDR3 DNA sequence: TGCGCCAGCAGCTTGGAGGCGGCCGGGAGGTCTAACTATGGCTACACCTTC. It specifies CASSLEAAGRSNYGYTF.

The chain uses TRBV5-4 and TRBJ1-1, with D possibly matching TRBD1 (6 bases). CDR1 is SGHNT and CDR2 is YYREEE in the germline V gene (reference sequence). Trimming cost V 4 bases and J 2 bases, with 21 bases left between them. This CDR3 has 17 residues. Here the CDR3 reads CASSTSTGRGGNTEAFF. CDR3 bases: TGTGCCAGCAGCACATCTACAGGGAGGGGGGGTAACACTGAAGCTTTCTTT.

The chain has TRBV7-2 and TRBJ2-2; D is unresolved. V lost 3 bases, J lost 4 bases, and 6 bases lay in between. The CDR3 contains 13 residues. Germline CDR1 is SGHTA and CDR2 is FQGNSA. In DNA form, the CDR3 reads TGTGCCAGCAGCTTGAGCGTCACCGGGGAGCTGTTTTTT. Its translation is CASSLSVTGELFF. Combining the CDR3 with reference TRBV7-2 and TRBJ2-2 gives the whole variable domain GAGVSQSPSNKVTEKGKDVELRCDPISGHTALYWYRQSLGQGLEFLIYFQGNSAPDKSGLPSDRFSAERTGGSVSTLTIQRTQQEDSAVYLCASSLSVTGELFFGEGSRLTVL.

The V call is TRBV6-4, the J call TRBJ1-2; D gene unclear. Germline lookup yields CDR1 MRHNA and CDR2 SNTAGT. This CDR3 is 14 amino acids long. Trimming took 0 bases from V and 0 from J, leaving 5 bases between them. In nucleotides, the CDR3 is TGTGCCAGCAGTGACTCAACGGCTAACTATGGCTACACCTTC. It codes for CASSDSTANYGYTF.